A selection of T cell receptor beta chains follows, all from one sample in a study of cytomegalovirus exposure and HLA in healthy donors. Measured with immunoSEQ multiplex PCR; TCRdb has only the in-frame clones, and not every one. The sample includes 120,000 or so clones, more than 80% seen only once; the top ten take around 3%. The specimen was PBMCs. These receptors were taken from a male donor in good health and CMV-seronegative. Each CDR3 is given with its conserved first and last residue. The D gene is left open where the match is weak. Rows may omit the clone size; those that give it use once, few, many or a size class.

>-|once|TRBV2|TRBJ2-5
TGTGCCAGCTGGGGGGACGAGACCTCTCAAGAGACCCAGTACTTC
CASWGDETSQETQYF
>TRBD1|-|TRBV6-1|TRBJ2-7
TGTGCCAGCAGATTCGGCAGGGGGCTTACCTACGAGCAGTACTTC
CASRFGRGLTYEQYF
>-|-|TRBV30|TRBJ1-1
TGTGCCCGAGAACTGAACACTGAAGCTTTCTTT
CARELNTEAFF
>TRBD1|-|TRBV10-3|TRBJ2-1
TGTGCCTCTACGCAGGGGGCGCTTATTGAGCAGTTCTTC
CASTQGALIEQFF
>TRBD1|-|TRBV11-1|TRBJ2-5
TGTGCCAGCAGCTTAGGTGACAGGGGGCGCCTCGAGACCCAGTACTTC
CASSLGDRGRLETQYF
>-|once|TRBV7-6|TRBJ1-3
TGTGCCAGCAGCTTAGGTTCGTCAGGTCCGAGCTCTGGAAACACCATATATTTT
CASSLGSSGPSSGNTIYF
>TRBD1|-|TRBV4-2|TRBJ2-1
TGTGCCAGCAGCCAATCTCCGGGGGACAGGGGGCTAGTGTATGAGCAGTTCTTC
CASSQSPGDRGLVYEQFF
>-|-|TRBV19|TRBJ1-5
TGTGCCAGTAGTATAGCCAGGCCACGTAGCAATCAGCCCCAGCATTTT
CASSIARPRSNQPQHF
>-|-|TRBV25-1|TRBJ1-1
TGTGCCAGCAGTGGCTCAACAGCAAACACTGAAGCTTTCTTT
CASSGSTANTEAFF
>TRBD1|-|TRBV7-9|TRBJ2-1
TGTGCCAGCAGCCGTAGTTGGGACAGGGCTTACAATGAGCAGTTCTTC
CASSRSWDRAYNEQFF
>TRBD1|-|TRBV5-4|TRBJ2-7
TGTGCCAGCAGCCCCACTACCGGGACAGGGGTATTCGAGCAGTACTTC
CASSPTTGTGVFEQYF
>TRBD1|-|TRBV27|TRBJ1-1
TGTGCCAGCAGTTTCGCAGGGGGCATCGTTGAAGCTTTCTTT
CASSFAGGIVEAFF
>-|-|TRBV11-3|TRBJ2-2
TGTGCCAGCAGCTTAGTTCCGTCCGGCGGGGAGCTGTTTTTT
CASSLVPSGGELFF
>TRBD1|-|TRBV6-5|TRBJ1-6
TGTGCCAGCAGTGCGAACAGGGGAGGATCACCCCTCCACTTT
CASSANRGGSPLHF
>TRBD1|-|TRBV19|TRBJ1-5
TGTGCCAGTAGGGGACAGGGCAATCAGCCCCAGCATTTT
CASRGQGNQPQHF
>-|few|TRBV6-5|TRBJ1-6
TGTGCCAGCAGTTACGCTGGGACAAGTTATTCACCCCTCCACTTT
CASSYAGTSYSPLHF
>TRBD1|-|TRBV11-1|TRBJ2-7
TGTGCCAGCAGCTTCGCGGGACAGGGTCTCGAGCAGTACTTC
CASSFAGQGLEQYF
>-|-|TRBV5-5|TRBJ1-1
TGTGCCAGCAGCTTGATAATGAACACTGAAGCTTTCTTT
CASSLIMNTEAFF
>TRBD1|once|TRBV7-6|TRBJ2-7
TGTGCCAGCAGCTTAGCACAGGGGCGCGAGCAGTACTTC
CASSLAQGREQYF
>-|-|TRBV25-1|TRBJ1-3
TGTGCCAGCAGTGAATTTGGAGGTCGAGGGGGAAACACCATATATTTT
CASSEFGGRGGNTIYF
>-|-|TRBV2|TRBJ1-1
TGTGCCAGCAGGGCCGGCGGGGAGGGGACTGAAGCTTTCTTT
CASRAGGEGTEAFF
>-|-|TRBV7-2|TRBJ1-3
TGTGCCAGCAGCTTAGTTTGGGGGCCTGGAAACACCATATATTTT
CASSLVWGPGNTIYF
>-|few|TRBV6-5|TRBJ2-1
TGTGCCAGCAGTTACTCCCCGGCGGGTTACAATGAGCAGTTCTTC
CASSYSPAGYNEQFF
>-|-|TRBV7-9|TRBJ2-7
TGTGCCAGCAGCTCCCCTCGAGGGGGTGACGAGCAGTACTTC
CASSSPRGGDEQYF
>TRBD2|-|TRBV10-3|TRBJ2-1
TGTGCCATCAGCGAGGGGGGCAGCGGGAGTTTCTACAATGAGCAGTTCTTC
CAISEGGSGSFYNEQFF
>-|-|TRBV5-1|TRBJ2-6
TGCGCCAGCAGCTTGGGTCCGGGCCCCCGATCTGGGGCCAACGGCCTGACTTTC
CASSLGPGPRSGANGLTF
>-|-|TRBV5-1|TRBJ1-1
TGCGCCAGCAGCCCGCGGCTGAACACTGAAGCTTTCTTT
CASSPRLNTEAFF
>TRBD1|-|TRBV4-2|TRBJ2-7
TGTGCCAGCAGCCATGACTCTACAGGGGCCTACGAGCAGTACTTC
CASSHDSTGAYEQYF
>-|once|TRBV7-2|TRBJ2-7
TGTGCCAGCAGCTCCTATTGGGGACAAATCTACGAGCAGTACTTC
CASSSYWGQIYEQYF
>TRBD1|-|TRBV10-2|TRBJ1-4
TGCGCCAGCAGTGGTGACAGGGCAACTAATGAAAAACTGTTTTTT
CASSGDRATNEKLFF
>TRBD1|-|TRBV9|TRBJ1-5
TGTGCCAGCAGCGTCGGACAGGGGGGTCAGCCCCAGCATTTT
CASSVGQGGQPQHF
>-|once|TRBV11-2|TRBJ2-6
TGTGCCAGCAGCTTAGTTGCGAAATCTGGGGCCAACGTCCTGACTTTC
CASSLVAKSGANVLTF
>TRBD1|few|TRBV7-8|TRBJ1-2
TGTGCCAGCAGCCCGAATGACAGGGATGGGTATGGCTACACCTTC
CASSPNDRDGYGYTF
>-|-|TRBV6-5|TRBJ2-7
TGTGCCAGCAGTCTCAAGCCTAGCGTTACCTACGAGCAGTACTTC
CASSLKPSVTYEQYF
>-|-|TRBV21-1|TRBJ2-7
TGTGCCAGCAGCAACCCAAACGAGCAGTACTTC
CASSNPNEQYF
>TRBD2|-|TRBV5-1|TRBJ2-5
TGCGCCAGCAGCAGAGGACTAGCGGGAGGGCAAGAGACCCAGTACTTC
CASSRGLAGGQETQYF
>-|-|TRBV9|TRBJ2-7
TGTGCCAGCAGCCCACAAACAGGGACTACCTACGAGCAGTACTTC
CASSPQTGTTYEQYF
>TRBD1|-|TRBV18|TRBJ1-1
TGTGCCAGCTCAACCCCAAGGGGGCGGGAAGCTTTCTTT
CASSTPRGREAFF
>-|-|TRBV6-1|TRBJ2-7
TGTGCCAGCATTCTCGGGTCACAACAGTACTTC
CASILGSQQYF
>TRBD2|few|TRBV6-4|TRBJ2-3
TGTGCCAGCAGTGAGAGTAGCGGGGGGGCGGAAGATACGCAGTATTTT
CASSESSGGAEDTQYF
>-|-|TRBV18|TRBJ2-7
TGTGCCAGCTCACTAGACAGGGAGCAGTACTTC
CASSLDREQYF
>-|-|TRBV13|TRBJ2-5
TGTGCCAGCAGCTTAGACACGGGGCAAGAGACCCAGTACTTC
CASSLDTGQETQYF
>-|-|TRBV7-9|TRBJ2-2
TGTGCCAGCAGCTTACAGGGCACCGGGGAGCTGTTTTTT
CASSLQGTGELFF
>-|-|TRBV9|TRBJ1-1
TGTGCCAGCAGCGTAGACATGGGAGACACGAACACTGAAGCTTTCTTT
CASSVDMGDTNTEAFF
>-|-|TRBV5-1|TRBJ2-7
TGCGCCAGCAGCTTGGGCCCGAGCTCCTACGAGCAGTACTTC
CASSLGPSSYEQYF
>-|-|TRBV6-1|TRBJ1-1
TGTGCCAGCAGTGACGGACAGCACACTGAAGCTTTCTTT
CASSDGQHTEAFF
>-|-|TRBV21-1|TRBJ2-7
TGTGCCAGCAGCAAAGTTCTCGGGTGGTCCTACGAGCAGTACTTC
CASSKVLGWSYEQYF
>-|-|TRBV6-6|TRBJ2-5
TGTGCCAGCAGTTATCCGGGAAAAGAGACCCAGTACTTC
CASSYPGKETQYF
>-|-|TRBV5-1|TRBJ2-3
TGCGCCAGCAGCCCCGGAGATGAACGAGCTACGCAGTATTTT
CASSPGDERATQYF
>-|-|TRBV6-1|TRBJ1-1
TGTGCCAGCGGACGACAGACGAACACTGAAGCTTTCTTT
CASGRQTNTEAFF